These 17 T cell receptor beta chains share one sample of origin, sequenced in a study of blood T cell repertoires in COVID-19. TCRdb's table, derived via immunoSEQ multiplex PCR, lists solely in-frame clones and lacks some. There are 78,000 or so clones in the sample; around 86% occur only once, and less than 5% lies in the top ten. Specimen: peripheral blood. These receptors originate from a man aged 45-65 years with active or convalescent COVID-19.

The chain has TRBV4-3 and TRBJ1-2; perhaps TRBD1 as D (5 bases). This CDR3 is built from 17 residues. Trimming left V 0 bases short and J 0 bases short, with 14 bases between. Germline assignment: CDR1 LGHNA and CDR2 YSLEER. CDR3 sequence reads: CASSQDSSGGANYGYTF. CDR3 in DNA: TGCGCCAGCAGCCAAGATAGTTCGGGGGGAGCTAACTATGGCTACACCTTC.

The chain has TRBV2 and TRBJ2-7; D is unclear. The CDR3 totals 15 residues. CDR1 SNHLY and CDR2 FYNNEI come from the germline V gene. The V gene lost 3 bases and the J gene lost 0 bases, with 12 bases spanning the gap. CDR3 loop: CASSDLGMGSYEQYF. In DNA, the CDR3 is TGTGCCAGCAGTGATCTGGGCATGGGCTCCTACGAGCAGTACTTC.

This CDR3 reads CASSSVAGKFYEQYV. The CDR3 DNA reads TGTGCCAGCAGCTCCGTAGCGGGTAAATTTTACGAGCAGTACGTC. V gene TRBV11-3 combines with J gene TRBJ2-7; 7 nucleotides align to TRBD2. The junction had 10 bases not matched to a gene; V was cut back by 4 bases and J by 4 bases. The CDR3 sequence is 15 residues long. Germline V gives CDR1 SGHNT, CDR2 YENEEA.

V and J are TRBV28 and TRBJ2-3; 9 nucleotides align to TRBD1. This CDR3 is built from 16 residues. The ends lost 2 bases at V and 2 bases at J; junction bases unmatched: 5. Germline values: CDR1 MDHEN, CDR2 SYDVKM. In nucleotides, the CDR3 is TGTGCCAGCAGTTTACCGGGACAGGGAACCACAGATACGCAGTATTTT. Residues: CASSLPGQGTTDTQYF.

The chain employs TRBV7-9 and TRBJ2-5; possibly TRBD2 for D (5 bases). Germline V gives CDR1 SEHNR, CDR2 FQNEAQ (reference sequence). The CDR3 consists of 17 residues. V dropped 5 bases and J dropped 1 base, with 20 bases sitting between them. CDR3 region: CASSLYYTSGVQETQYF. CDR3 DNA: TGTGCCAGCAGCCTGTACTATACCTCCGGGGTCCAAGAGACCCAGTACTTC.

The chain combines TRBV4-2 with TRBJ2-1; D might be TRBD2 (6 bases). There are 16 residues in the CDR3. V gave up 1 base and J gave up 2 bases, with 12 bases separating them. CDR1 LGHNA and CDR2 YNFKEQ come from the germline V gene. CDR3 sequence reads: CASSQGEGLTYNEQFF. CDR3 bases: TGTGCCAGCAGCCAAGGCGAGGGACTCACCTACAATGAGCAGTTCTTC.

This clone was seen just once. This sequence joins TRBV18 and TRBJ2-7, with D maybe TRBD1 (7 bases). Deletions cut 5 bases from V and 3 bases from J, with 11 bases between. There are 13 residues in the CDR3. CDR1 is KGHSH, CDR2 LQKENI, per germline. This CDR3 is CASSSGDSYEQYF. CDR3 bases: TGTGCCAGCTCATCGGGGGACAGCTACGAGCAGTACTTC.

The rearrangement links TRBV11-2 to TRBJ2-1, with D tentatively TRBD1 (8 bases). There are 16 residues in the CDR3. Trimming removed 4 bases from V and 10 bases from J, with 23 bases in between. CDR1 and CDR2 from the germline V gene are SGHAT and FQNNGV. CDR3 loop: CASSSRGQGGFREQFF. The CDR3 nucleotides read TGTGCCAGCAGCTCCCGCGGACAGGGAGGGTTTCGAGAGCAGTTCTTC.

J is TRBJ2-1 and V is TRBV13, with 10 positions matching TRBD2. This CDR3 is 17 amino acids long. The J segment lost 1 base and the V segment lost 3 bases, leaving 6 bases of the junction unmatched. The germline V gene has CDR1 PRHDT and CDR2 FYEKMQ (reference sequence). CDR3 region: CASSLGSGGVSYNEQFF. The CDR3 coding sequence is TGTGCCAGCAGCTTGGGCAGCGGGGGGGTTTCCTACAATGAGCAGTTCTTC.

This rearrangement joins TRBV5-6 to TRBJ2-1; 7 bases map to TRBD1. The CDR3 has 16 residues. Per the germline V gene, CDR1 is SGHDT and CDR2 is YYEEEE. Germline trimming cut 4 bases from V and 0 bases from J; bases unmatched to any gene: 7. DNA of the CDR3: TGTGCCAGCAGCCGGGACAGAACCATCTCCTACAATGAGCAGTTCTTC. Protein sequence: CASSRDRTISYNEQFF.

The chain uses TRBV6-2 or TRBV6-3 and TRBJ1-1, with D uncertain. From germline, CDR1 is MNHEY and CDR2 SVGEGT. CDR3 length: 15 residues. The V and J ends lost 5 bases and 5 bases respectively, with 18 bases between them. The CDR3 nucleotides read TGTGCCAGCAGTGAGGGCCTTTTTACGGGGACTGAAGCTTTCTTT. Residues: CASSEGLFTGTEAFF.

The rearrangement uses TRBV7-2 and TRBJ2-5; 7 bases agree with TRBD2. The CDR3 totals 16 residues. V trimming: 1 base; J trimming: 3 bases; junction bases outside the gene matches: 8. Per the germline V gene, CDR1 is SGHTA and CDR2 is FQGNSA. The CDR3 coding sequence is TGTGCCAGCAGCTTAGTCGGCGGGGGATATAAAGAGACCCAGTACTTC. Translating gives CASSLVGGGYKETQYF.

The V and J genes are TRBV4-1 and TRBJ2-2, with 7 bases that match TRBD1. The CDR3 spans 16 residues. Looked up from germline, CDR1 is MGHRA and CDR2 is YSYEKL. V shed 4 bases and J 8 bases; nucleotides not matched to a gene: 13. CDR3 region: CASSPKGLTGMGELFF. DNA for the CDR3: TGCGCCAGCAGCCCAAAGGGGTTGACAGGGATGGGGGAGCTGTTTTTT.

This clone was seen more than once but under ten times. The chain joins TRBV4-1 to TRBJ2-7, with 7 bases fitting TRBD1. This CDR3 region has 16 residues. The V segment lost 1 base and the J segment 3 bases; nucleotides outside the gene matches: 9. Germline V lookup: CDR1 MGHRA, CDR2 YSYEKL. CDR3 DNA: TGCGCCAGCAGCCAAGGTACAGGGGCCCTTTTCTACGAGCAGTACGTC. Protein sequence: CASSQGTGALFYEQYV.

V usage is TRBV5-8 and J usage is TRBJ2-1, with a weak D call TRBD1 (5 bases). Germline assignment: CDR1 SGHTS and CDR2 YDEGEE. This CDR3 contains 15 residues. V lost 0 bases, J lost 0 bases, and 7 bases lay in between. The CDR3 DNA sequence: TGTGCCAGCAGCTTGGGGGGCAGCTCCTACAATGAGCAGTTCTTC. Its translation is CASSLGGSSYNEQFF.

The chain has TRBV6-6 and TRBJ1-2; the D is unclear. Germline lookup yields CDR1 MNHNY and CDR2 SVGAGI (reference sequence). There are 14 residues in the CDR3. Trimming removed 2 bases at V and 4 bases at J, with 11 bases between. CDR3 in DNA: TGTGCCAGCAGTTACCTTGACAATTTCTATGGCTACACCTTC. Protein product: CASSYLDNFYGYTF.

This chain joins TRBV9 and TRBJ1-1; 8 nucleotides agree with TRBD1. Per the germline V gene, CDR1 is SGDLS and CDR2 is YYNGEE. Trimming at V came to 2 bases and at J to 5 bases, leaving 5 bases not matched to a gene. The CDR3 runs 14 residues. The CDR3 nucleotides read TGTGCCAGCAGCGTCCTGACAGGGGATACTGAAGCTTTCTTT. It yields the protein CASSVLTGDTEAFF.